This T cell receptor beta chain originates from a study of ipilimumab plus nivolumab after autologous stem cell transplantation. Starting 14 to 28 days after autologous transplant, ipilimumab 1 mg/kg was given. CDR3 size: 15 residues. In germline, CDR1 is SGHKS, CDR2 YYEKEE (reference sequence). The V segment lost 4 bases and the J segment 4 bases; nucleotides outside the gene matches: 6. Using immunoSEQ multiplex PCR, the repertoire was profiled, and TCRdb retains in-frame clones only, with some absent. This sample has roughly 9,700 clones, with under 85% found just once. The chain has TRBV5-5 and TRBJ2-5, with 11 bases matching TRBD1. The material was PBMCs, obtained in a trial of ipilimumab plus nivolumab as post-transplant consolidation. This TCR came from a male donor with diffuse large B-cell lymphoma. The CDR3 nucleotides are TGTGCCAGCAGCGATCCGGGACAGGGGGGAGAGACCCAGTACTTC. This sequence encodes CASSDPGQGGETQYF.